These T cell receptor beta chains were read from a single sample in a study of identical twins. Each CDR3 protein is one row after TCRdb ran MiXCR on the 5' RACE reads. The profile shows hundreds of thousands of distinct CDR3 sequences, under 9% of them singletons. The same data also went into a second study, on yellow fever vaccine responses in identical twins.

The sample consisted of PBMCs. The receptors come from a woman between 18 and 29 years old in good health. CDR3s include the opening cysteine and the closing phenylalanine or tryptophan. The D gene is left open where the match is weak. The size entry is marked missing in some rows and otherwise reads once, few, many or a size class.

clone_size j_call d_call v_call cdr3_aa cdr3_nt
few TRBJ1-4 . TRBV27 CASSSPSRANEKLFF TGTGCCAGCAGTAGCCCCTCCCGTGCTAATGAAAAACTGTTTTTT
many TRBJ2-2 . TRBV12-3/TRBV12-4 CASSFDLPMGIRRDTGELFF TGTGCCAGCAGTTTTGACCTCCCGATGGGGATTCGGCGAGATACCGGGGAGCTGTTTTTT
. TRBJ2-3 . TRBV4-3 CASSLGLRDTDTQYF TGCGCCAGCAGCCTGGGACTCAGAGACACAGATACGCAGTATTTT
few TRBJ2-7 TRBD2 TRBV13 CASSPTGTSGIYEQYF TGTGCCAGCAGCCCGACCGGGACTAGCGGGATCTACGAGCAGTACTTC
few TRBJ1-3 . TRBV20-1 CSASWGTGNTIYF TGCAGTGCTAGTTGGGGAACAGGAAACACCATATATTTT
. TRBJ2-7 . TRBV20-1 CSARSRRTTYEQYF TGCAGTGCTAGAAGCCGGCGGACGACCTACGAGCAGTACTTC
many TRBJ1-2 . TRBV28 CASSSPGRESGYTF TGTGCCAGCAGTTCCCCCGGTAGGGAAAGTGGCTACACCTTC
few TRBJ2-2 . TRBV24-1 CATSVGTGELFF TGTGCCACCAGTGTGGGTACCGGGGAGCTGTTTTTT
few TRBJ1-5 . TRBV6-2/TRBV6-3 CAIRDPNLSNQPQHF TGTGCCATCCGCGACCCCAATCTTAGCAATCAGCCCCAGCATTTT
few TRBJ2-6 . TRBV6-2/TRBV6-3 CASSGSSTGANVLTF TGTGCCAGCAGTGGATCTAGCACTGGGGCCAACGTCCTGACTTTC
few TRBJ1-2 . TRBV3-1 CASSQGTFANYGYTF TGTGCCAGCAGCCAAGGGACTTTTGCTAACTATGGCTACACCTTC
few TRBJ2-4 . TRBV28 CASSLEGGGNIQYF TGTGCCAGCAGTTTAGAGGGTGGGGGGAACATTCAGTACTTC
. TRBJ2-7 TRBD1 TRBV12-3/TRBV12-4 CASSLFMGQGNEQYF TGTGCCAGCAGCCTGTTTATGGGACAGGGCAACGAGCAGTACTTC
few TRBJ1-5 . TRBV6-1 CASSAGPNQPQHF TGTGCCAGCAGTGCGGGACCTAATCAGCCCCAGCATTTT